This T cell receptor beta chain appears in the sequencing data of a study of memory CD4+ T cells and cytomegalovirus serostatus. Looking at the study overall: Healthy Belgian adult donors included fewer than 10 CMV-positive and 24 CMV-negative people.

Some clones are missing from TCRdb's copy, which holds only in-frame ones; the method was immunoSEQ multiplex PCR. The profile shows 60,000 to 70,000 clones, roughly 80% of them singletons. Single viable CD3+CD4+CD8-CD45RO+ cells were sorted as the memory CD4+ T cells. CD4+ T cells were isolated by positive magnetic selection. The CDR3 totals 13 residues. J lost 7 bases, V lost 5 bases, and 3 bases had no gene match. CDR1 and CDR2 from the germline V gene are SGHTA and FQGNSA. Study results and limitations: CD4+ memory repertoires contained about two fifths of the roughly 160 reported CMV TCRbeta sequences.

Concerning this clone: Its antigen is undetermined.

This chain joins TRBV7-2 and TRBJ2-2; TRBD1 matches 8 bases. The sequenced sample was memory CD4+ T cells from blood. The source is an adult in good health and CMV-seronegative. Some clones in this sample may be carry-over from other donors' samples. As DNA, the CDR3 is TGTGCCAGCAGCGGACAGGGACTCGGGGAGCTGTTTTTT. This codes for CASSGQGLGELFF.